The next 10 T cell receptor beta chains were all read from a single sample in a study of shared clonotypes between healthy human individuals. Naive-designated CD8 cells lacked CD45RO, were positively enriched for CCR7, and omitted terminally differentiated effector memory CD45RA+ cells. Assay used: immunoSEQ multiplex PCR; TCRdb lists only in-frame clones, some missing. The sample consists of about 590,000 clones, 95% to 96% of them appearing once. Sequenced material: naive CD8+ T cells sorted from blood. The receptors were sampled from a woman aged 25 to 39 in good health.

J is TRBJ2-7 and V is TRBV6-5; TRBD1 matches 8 bases. The CDR3 is made up of 16 amino acids. Germline assignment: CDR1 MNHEY and CDR2 SVGAGI. With 2 bases clipped from V and 0 bases from J, the junction kept 6 bases outside the gene matches. The CDR3 reads CASSYHAGQASYEQYF. CDR3 nucleotides: TGTGCCAGCAGTTACCATGCGGGACAGGCCTCCTACGAGCAGTACTTC.

The chain employs TRBV28 and TRBJ1-2; D gene ambiguous. The CDR3 runs 14 residues. Germline lookup yields CDR1 MDHEN and CDR2 SYDVKM. V was cut by 3 bases and J by 2 bases, with 10 bases left in between. In nucleotides, the CDR3 is TGTGCCAGCAGTTTCTCAGAAACAAACTATGGCTACACCTTC. This gives the protein CASSFSETNYGYTF.

V and J are TRBV13 and TRBJ2-2; D may be TRBD1 or TRBD2 (5 bases each). Germline V gene lookup returns CDR1 PRHDT and CDR2 FYEKMQ (reference sequence). The V end was cut by 5 bases, the J end by 0 bases, with 16 bases between. This CDR3 is 17 amino acids long. The CDR3, as DNA: TGTGCCAGCAGCCACCAGGGCAGGGAGTCGAACACCGGGGAGCTGTTTTTT. It specifies CASSHQGRESNTGELFF.

This clone was detected once. The chain couples TRBV7-9 to TRBJ1-1, with D uncertain. From germline, CDR1 is SEHNR and CDR2 FQNEAQ (reference sequence). This CDR3 has 16 residues. The V and J ends lost 1 base and 2 bases respectively, with 14 bases between them. CDR3 residues: CASSLEFTDLNTEAFF. Written as DNA, the CDR3 is TGTGCCAGCAGCTTAGAGTTTACGGACCTTAACACTGAAGCTTTCTTT.

Concerning this clone itself: The same CDR3 also results from other DNA sequences found in this sample. The chain carries TRBV27 and TRBJ1-5; D not resolved. Germline CDR1 is MNHEY and CDR2 is SMNVEV (reference sequence). V was pared by 3 bases and J by 4 bases, with 7 bases between. This CDR3 has 13 amino acids. CDR3 in amino acids: CASSLVGNQPQHF. The CDR3, as DNA: TGTGCCAGCAGTTTGGTGGGTAATCAGCCCCAGCATTTT.

The chain carries TRBV6-5 and TRBJ2-7; 7 bases are shared with TRBD2. CDR1 and CDR2 from the germline V gene are MNHEY and SVGAGI. With V trimmed by 2 bases and J by 4 bases, 5 bases remained unmatched. The CDR3 is made up of 14 amino acids. The CDR3: CASSYSEREYEQYF. The CDR3 nucleotides read TGTGCCAGCAGTTACAGCGAGCGGGAATACGAGCAGTACTTC.

The V gene is TRBV5-1, the J gene TRBJ2-7; 9 bases are a match to TRBD2. Unmatched junction bases numbered 7, after V lost 7 bases and J lost 5 bases. The CDR3 is 13 residues long. Germline V gives CDR1 SGHRS, CDR2 YFSETQ. In DNA, the CDR3 is TGCGCCAGCCGCGGGAGGGGGCGCCACGAGCAGTACTTC. Protein: CASRGRGRHEQYF.

V is TRBV7-3 and J is TRBJ2-7; D gene ambiguous. Per germline, CDR1 SGHTA and CDR2 FQGTGA. This CDR3 contains 13 residues. V dropped 5 bases and J dropped 7 bases, with 15 bases sitting between them. The CDR3 sequence: CASSHGDCREQYF. In DNA form, the CDR3 reads TGTGCCAGCAGCCACGGCGACTGTCGTGAGCAGTACTTC.

The rearrangement links TRBV7-6 to TRBJ2-3; maybe TRBD2 (6 bases). V was shortened by 1 base and J by 5 bases, with 13 bases between the two germline ends. In germline, CDR1 is SGHVS, CDR2 FNYEAQ. The CDR3 is 15 amino acids. The CDR3 spells CASSLGGRRGDTQYF. As DNA, the CDR3 is TGTGCCAGCAGCTTAGGGGGGAGGAGAGGAGATACGCAGTATTTT.

The V gene is TRBV4-1, the J gene TRBJ2-2; 8 bases fit TRBD2. J lost 1 base, V lost 0 bases, and 7 bases had no gene match. The CDR3 sequence is 18 residues long. Germline lookup yields CDR1 MGHRA and CDR2 YSYEKL. The CDR3 nucleotides read TGCGCCAGCAGCCAAGATGCAGCGGGAGCCTTGAACACCGGGGAGCTGTTTTTT. Translation: CASSQDAAGALNTGELFF.